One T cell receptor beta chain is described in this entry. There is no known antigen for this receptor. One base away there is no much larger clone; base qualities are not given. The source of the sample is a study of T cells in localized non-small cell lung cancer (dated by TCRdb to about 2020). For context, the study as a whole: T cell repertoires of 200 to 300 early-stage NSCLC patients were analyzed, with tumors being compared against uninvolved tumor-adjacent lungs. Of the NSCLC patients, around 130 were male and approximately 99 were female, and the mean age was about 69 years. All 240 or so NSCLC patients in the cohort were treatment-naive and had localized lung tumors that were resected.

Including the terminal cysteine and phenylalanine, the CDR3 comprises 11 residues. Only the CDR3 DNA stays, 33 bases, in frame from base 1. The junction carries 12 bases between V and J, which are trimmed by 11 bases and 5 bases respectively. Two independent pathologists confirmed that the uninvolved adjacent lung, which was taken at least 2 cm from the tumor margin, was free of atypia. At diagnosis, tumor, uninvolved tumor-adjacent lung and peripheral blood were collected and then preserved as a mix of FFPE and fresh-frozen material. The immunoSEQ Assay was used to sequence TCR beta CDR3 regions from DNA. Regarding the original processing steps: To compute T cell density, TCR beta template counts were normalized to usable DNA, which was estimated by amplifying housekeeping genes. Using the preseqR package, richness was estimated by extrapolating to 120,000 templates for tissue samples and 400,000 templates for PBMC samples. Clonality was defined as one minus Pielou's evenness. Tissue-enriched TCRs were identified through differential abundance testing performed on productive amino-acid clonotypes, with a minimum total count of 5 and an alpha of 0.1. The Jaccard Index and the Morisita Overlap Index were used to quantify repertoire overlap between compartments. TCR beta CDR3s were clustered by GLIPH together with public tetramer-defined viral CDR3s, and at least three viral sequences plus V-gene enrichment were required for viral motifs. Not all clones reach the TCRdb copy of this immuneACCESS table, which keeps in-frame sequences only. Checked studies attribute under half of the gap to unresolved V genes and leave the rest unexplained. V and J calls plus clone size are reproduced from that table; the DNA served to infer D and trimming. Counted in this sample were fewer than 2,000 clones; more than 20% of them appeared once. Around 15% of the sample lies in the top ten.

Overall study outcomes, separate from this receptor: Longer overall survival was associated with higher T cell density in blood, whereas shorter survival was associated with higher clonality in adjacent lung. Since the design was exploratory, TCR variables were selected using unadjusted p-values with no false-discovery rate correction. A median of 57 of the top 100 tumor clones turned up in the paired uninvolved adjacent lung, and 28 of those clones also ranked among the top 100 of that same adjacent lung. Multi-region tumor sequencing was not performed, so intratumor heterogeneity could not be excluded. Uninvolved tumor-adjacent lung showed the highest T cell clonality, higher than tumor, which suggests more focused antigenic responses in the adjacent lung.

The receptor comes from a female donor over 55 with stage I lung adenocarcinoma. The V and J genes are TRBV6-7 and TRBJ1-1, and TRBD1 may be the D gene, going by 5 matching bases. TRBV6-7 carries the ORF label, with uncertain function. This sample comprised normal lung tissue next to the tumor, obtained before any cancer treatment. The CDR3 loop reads CASLQGTEAFF. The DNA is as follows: TGTGCCTCCCTCCAGGGAACTGAAGCTTTCTTT.